Below are 20 T cell receptor beta chains sequenced from a single sample in a study of human T cells and chemical hapten exposure. Time point described: patch test 2, 6 weeks after DPC sensitization. The treatment: therapeutic diphenylcyclopropenone sensitization with weekly scalp DPC. TCRdb reanalysed the RACE reads using MiXCR and keeps one entry per CDR3 protein. The sample lists about 69,000 distinct CDR3 sequences, around 10% occurring once. Sequences were derived from whole blood, sampled in connection with sensitization to the hapten diphenylcyclopropenone (DPC). These receptors were collected from a woman between 50 and 59 years old with alopecia areata. Some clones in this sample may be carry-over from other donors' samples.

This clonotype appeared many times. The chain joins TRBV5-1 to TRBJ2-7; unclear D gene. CDR3 length equals 13 residues. V lost 0 bases, J lost 2 bases, and 6 bases lay in between. Germline CDR1 and CDR2: SGHRS and YFSETQ. The CDR3, as DNA: TGCGCCAGCAGCTTGGTAGAGACCTACGAGCAGTACTTC. Translating gives CASSLVETYEQYF.

This clonotype was recorded many times. The chain couples TRBV2 to TRBJ1-4; tentative D call: TRBD1 (6 bases). CDR3 length: 14 amino acids. Trimming stripped 7 bases from V and 6 bases from J, with 15 bases between. CDR1 and CDR2 from the germline V gene are SNHLY and FYNNEI. The CDR3 coding sequence is TGTGCCAGCATGATTGGGGGCGCGGATGAAAAACTGTTTTTT. Amino acids: CASMIGGADEKLFF. The full variable domain, rest sourced from reference TRBV2 and TRBJ1-4, is EPEVTQTPSHQVTQMGQEVILRCVPISNHLYFYWYRQILGQKVEFLVSFYNNEISEKSEIFDDQFSVERPDGSNFTLKIRSTKLEDSAMYFCASMIGGADEKLFFGSGTQLSVL.

The rearrangement joins TRBV6-2 or TRBV6-3 to TRBJ1-5; 7 bases are a match to TRBD1. The germline gives CDR1 MNHEY, CDR2 SVGEGT. V was clipped by 4 bases and J by 1 base; unmatched bases: 7. The CDR3 is 16 amino acids. The CDR3 nucleotides read TGTGCCAGCAGTTCCCTCAGGGGGACCAGCAATCAGCCCCAGCATTTT. It yields the protein CASSSLRGTSNQPQHF.

The table lists this clonotype with a few counts. The chain uses TRBV30 and TRBJ2-3; a weak D match, TRBD2 (6 bases). The CDR3 covers 14 residues. Germline values: CDR1 GTSNPN, CDR2 SVGIG (reference sequence). Trimming removed 0 bases from V and 4 bases from J, with 11 bases in between. The CDR3 DNA reads as TGTGCCTGGAGTGTACGGTCGGGAGCAGATACGCAGTATTTT. Translated, it gives CAWSVRSGADTQYF.

At least ten counts were recorded for this clonotype. V gene TRBV29-1 combines with J gene TRBJ2-5; TRBD2 matches 8 bases. V gave up 6 bases and J gave up 4 bases; unmatched junction bases: 7. CDR3 length: 13 amino acids. Germline CDR1 reads SQVTM; CDR2 reads ANQGSEA. CDR3 sequence reads: CSVAPGLGETQYF. DNA of the CDR3: TGCAGCGTGGCCCCGGGACTAGGAGAGACCCAGTACTTC.

The genes are TRBV20-1 and TRBJ2-1; tentatively, D is TRBD1 or TRBD2 (5 bases each). V dropped 3 bases and J dropped 5 bases, with 23 bases sitting between them. Germline V lookup: CDR1 DFQATT, CDR2 SNEGSKA (reference sequence). The CDR3 is made up of 17 amino acids. This chain's CDR3 is CSASALNRGNQDNEQFF. The DNA for the CDR3 is TGCAGTGCTAGTGCCCTGAACCGGGGCAACCAGGACAATGAGCAGTTCTTC.

This clonotype was seen many times. The V and J genes are TRBV9 and TRBJ2-3, with 11 bases that match TRBD2. The CDR3 is made up of 15 amino acids. V was pared by 1 base and J by 6 bases, with 4 bases of the junction left unmatched. Germline CDR1 SGDLS, CDR2 YYNGEE. CDR3 region: CASSVTSGSGDTQYF. CDR3 sequence (DNA): TGTGCCAGCAGCGTAACTAGCGGGAGCGGTGATACGCAGTATTTT.

The table lists this clonotype with many counts. The chain has TRBV20-1 and TRBJ2-4; a possible D gene is TRBD2 (5 bases). The CDR3 has 11 amino acids. Per the germline V gene, CDR1 is DFQATT and CDR2 is SNEGSKA (reference sequence). The V end lost 7 bases, the J end lost 9 bases, and 13 bases lay between the germline ends. The CDR3 is CSVVGATIQYF. CDR3 nucleotides: TGCAGTGTGGTGGGAGCGACCATTCAGTACTTC.

The chain carries TRBV11-3 and TRBJ2-6; no firm D call. Trimming removed 1 base at V and 0 bases at J, with 7 bases between. The CDR3 runs 16 residues. Germline V gene lookup returns CDR1 SGHNT and CDR2 YENEEA. The CDR3 sequence is CASSLGTDSGANVLTF. The CDR3 DNA is TGTGCCAGCAGCTTAGGAACGGACTCTGGGGCCAACGTCCTGACTTTC.

This clonotype came up a few times. The chain joins TRBV19 to TRBJ1-2; D not certain. With 6 bases removed from V and 6 bases from J, the gap between germline ends came to 14 bases. This CDR3 has 13 amino acids. The V gene's germline CDR1 is LNHDA and CDR2 SQIVND (reference sequence). CDR3 region: CASRISTWDGYTF. CDR3 sequence (DNA): TGTGCCAGTAGAATATCTACGTGGGATGGCTACACCTTC.

V is TRBV5-1 and J is TRBJ2-7; 10 positions match TRBD1. Germline trimming cut 1 base from V and 2 bases from J; bases unmatched to any gene: 9. Germline V gene lookup returns CDR1 SGHRS and CDR2 YFSETQ. The CDR3 is 17 residues long. The CDR3 sequence: CASSLWSGQGRTYEQYF. CDR3 nucleotides: TGCGCCAGCAGCTTGTGGTCGGGACAGGGGAGAACCTACGAGCAGTACTTC.

The chain employs TRBV20-1 and TRBJ1-2; D remains unclear. The CDR3 totals 12 residues. V shed 3 bases and J shed 3 bases, with 8 bases lying between them. CDR1 and CDR2 from the germline V gene are DFQATT and SNEGSKA (reference sequence). The CDR3 loop reads CSASPNHYGYTF. CDR3 DNA sequence: TGCAGTGCTAGTCCCAACCACTATGGCTACACCTTC.

This clonotype was seen ten or more times. The chain couples TRBV20-1 to TRBJ1-5, with D possibly TRBD1 on 5 matching bases. The V and J ends lost 4 bases and 3 bases respectively, with 22 bases between them. In germline, CDR1 is DFQATT, CDR2 SNEGSKA (reference sequence). The CDR3 totals 17 residues. CDR3 DNA: TGCAGTGCTAAGCCATCAAACCGTCAGGGATACAATCAGCCCCAGCATTTT. Amino acid sequence: CSAKPSNRQGYNQPQHF.

This clonotype was seen only a few times. This chain links TRBV7-9 with TRBJ1-1; D not resolved. The CDR3 contains 12 residues. Germline lookup yields CDR1 SEHNR and CDR2 FQNEAQ (reference sequence). Between the trimmed V and J ends, which lost 2 bases and 4 bases, there was a span of 5 bases. The DNA for the CDR3 is TGTGCCAGCAGCTTACCGGTCACTGAAGCTTTCTTT. Its protein product is CASSLPVTEAFF.

This clonotype was counted a few times. The chain uses TRBV20-1 and TRBJ1-2, with 7 positions matching TRBD1. Germline V CDR1 and CDR2: DFQATT, SNEGSKA (reference sequence). V shed 3 bases and J 5 bases; nucleotides not matched to a gene: 3. This CDR3 is built from 12 residues. As DNA, the CDR3 is TGCAGTGCTAGCCCAGGGGGGTATGGCTACACCTTC. Its protein product is CSASPGGYGYTF.

This clonotype was seen many times. The CDR3 nucleotides are TGTGCCAGCGGACTGACTAGCGGGAGTGGCGGGGAGCTGTTTTTT. Protein: CASGLTSGSGGELFF. This rearrangement joins TRBV7-2 to TRBJ2-2; 12 bases match TRBD2. The junction had 8 bases not matched to a gene; V was cut back by 8 bases and J by 7 bases. The CDR3 sequence is 15 residues long. Germline lookup yields CDR1 SGHTA and CDR2 FQGNSA.

This clonotype was detected a few times. The rearrangement joins TRBV5-6 to TRBJ2-2, with D perhaps given as TRBD1 or TRBD2 (5 bases each). The CDR3 contains 16 residues. V was shortened by 4 bases and J by 4 bases, with 17 bases between the two germline ends. CDR1 SGHDT and CDR2 YYEEEE come from the germline V gene. As DNA, the CDR3 is TGTGCCAGCAGCCCGAGGGCCCGACAGAGCACCGGGGAGCTGTTTTTT. It translates to CASSPRARQSTGELFF.

The chain is built from TRBV7-9 and TRBJ2-1; TRBD1 agrees at 7 bases. Per germline, CDR1 SEHNR and CDR2 FQNEAQ (reference sequence). The CDR3 sequence is 17 residues long. V trimming: 5 bases; J trimming: 0 bases; junction bases outside the gene matches: 10. The CDR3 loop reads CASSSKQGLSSYNEQFF. In DNA, the CDR3 is TGTGCCAGCAGCAGCAAACAGGGGCTGAGCTCCTACAATGAGCAGTTCTTC.

In its sample, this clonotype was seen many times. The chain carries TRBV19 and TRBJ2-5; 12 bases align to TRBD2. The CDR3 spans 14 residues. The germline gives CDR1 LNHDA, CDR2 SQIVND (reference sequence). After removal of 5 bases from V and 5 bases from J, the junction contained 3 bases not matched to a gene. The CDR3 region has the DNA TGTGCCAGTAGTCTAGCGGGAGGGCCCGAGACCCAGTACTTC. Translation gives CASSLAGGPETQYF.

Many counts were recorded for this clonotype. V is TRBV6-1 and J is TRBJ1-1; 9 bases fit TRBD1. CDR1 MNHNS and CDR2 SASEGT come from the germline V gene. With V trimmed by 6 bases and J by 1 base, 9 bases remained unmatched. This CDR3 has 16 amino acids. CDR3 loop: CASRQGATVRNTEAFF. The CDR3 DNA follows: TGTGCCAGCAGACAGGGGGCAACGGTACGGAACACTGAAGCTTTCTTT.